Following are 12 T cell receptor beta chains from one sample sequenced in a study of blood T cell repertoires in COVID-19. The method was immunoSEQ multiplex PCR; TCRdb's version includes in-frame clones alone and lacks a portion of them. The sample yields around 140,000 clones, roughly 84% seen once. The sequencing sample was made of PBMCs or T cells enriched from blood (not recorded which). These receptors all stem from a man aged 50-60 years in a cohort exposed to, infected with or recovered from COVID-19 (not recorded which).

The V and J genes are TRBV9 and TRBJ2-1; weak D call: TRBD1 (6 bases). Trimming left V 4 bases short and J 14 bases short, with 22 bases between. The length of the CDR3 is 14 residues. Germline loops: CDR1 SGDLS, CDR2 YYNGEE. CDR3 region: CASSPRQDHGFEFF. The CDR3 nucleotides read TGTGCCAGCAGCCCTCGACAGGATCACGGCTTTGAGTTCTTC.

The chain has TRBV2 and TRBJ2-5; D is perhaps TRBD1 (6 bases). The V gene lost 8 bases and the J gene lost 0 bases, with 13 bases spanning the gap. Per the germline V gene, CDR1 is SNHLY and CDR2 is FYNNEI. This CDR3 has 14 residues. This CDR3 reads CASADRRYQETQYF. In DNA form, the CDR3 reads TGTGCCAGCGCAGACAGGCGGTACCAAGAGACCCAGTACTTC.

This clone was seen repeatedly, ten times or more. In DNA, the CDR3 is TGTGCCAGCAGGGAATCGAGGTCTTACGAGCAGTACTTC. Protein sequence: CASRESRSYEQYF. The J gene is TRBJ2-7, the V gene TRBV6-6, with D hard to call. The CDR3 covers 13 residues. Germline CDR1 is MNHNY and CDR2 is SVGAGI (reference sequence). The V end lost 6 bases, the J end lost 4 bases, and 13 bases lay between the germline ends.

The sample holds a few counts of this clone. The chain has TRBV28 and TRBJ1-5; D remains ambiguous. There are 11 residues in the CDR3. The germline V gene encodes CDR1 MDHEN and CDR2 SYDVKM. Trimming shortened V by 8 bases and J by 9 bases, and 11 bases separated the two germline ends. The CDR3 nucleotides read TGTGCCAGCTTCCAAGGAGGGCCCCAGCATTTT. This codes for CASFQGGPQHF.

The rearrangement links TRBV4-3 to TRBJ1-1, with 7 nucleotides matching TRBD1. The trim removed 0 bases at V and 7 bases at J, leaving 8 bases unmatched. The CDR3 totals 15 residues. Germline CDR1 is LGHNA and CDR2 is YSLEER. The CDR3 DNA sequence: TGCGCCAGCAGCCAAGATCCAGGGGGATGGGTTGAAGCTTTCTTT. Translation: CASSQDPGGWVEAFF.

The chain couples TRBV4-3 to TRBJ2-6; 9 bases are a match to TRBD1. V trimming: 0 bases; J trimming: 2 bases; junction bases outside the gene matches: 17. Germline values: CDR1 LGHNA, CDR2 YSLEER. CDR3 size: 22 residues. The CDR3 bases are TGCGCCAGCAGCCAAGATAGGGACAGGGTGGTGGTAGAAGTTGCTGGGGCCAACGTCCTGACTTTC. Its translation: CASSQDRDRVVVEVAGANVLTF.

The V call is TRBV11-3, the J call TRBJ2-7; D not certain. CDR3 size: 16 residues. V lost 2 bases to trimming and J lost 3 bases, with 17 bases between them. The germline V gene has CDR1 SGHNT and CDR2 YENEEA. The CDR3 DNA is TGTGCCAGCAGCTTAAGTCGGGTCAGATTAATCTACGAGCAGTACTTC. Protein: CASSLSRVRLIYEQYF.

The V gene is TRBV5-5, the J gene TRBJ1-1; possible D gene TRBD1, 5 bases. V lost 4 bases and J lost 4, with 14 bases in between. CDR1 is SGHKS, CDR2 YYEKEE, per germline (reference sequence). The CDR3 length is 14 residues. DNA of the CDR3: TGTGCCAGCAGCCCGGGGCGCGGGGTCACTGAAGCTTTCTTT. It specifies CASSPGRGVTEAFF.

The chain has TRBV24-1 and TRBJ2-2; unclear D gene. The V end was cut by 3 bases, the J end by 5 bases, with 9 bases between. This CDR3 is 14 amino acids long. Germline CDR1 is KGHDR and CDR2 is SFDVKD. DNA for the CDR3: TGTGCCACCAGTGATCCCCCAATGACCGGGGAGCTGTTTTTT. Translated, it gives CATSDPPMTGELFF.

CDR3 sequence (DNA): TGTGCCAGCAGCTCCGGGACTAGCGGAACGCAGTATTTT. This codes for CASSSGTSGTQYF. This rearrangement joins TRBV7-9 to TRBJ2-3, with 11 bases matching TRBD2. V shed 4 bases, J shed 9 bases, and the junction held 3 bases outside the gene matches. Germline V lookup: CDR1 SEHNR, CDR2 FQNEAQ (reference sequence). CDR3 size: 13 residues.

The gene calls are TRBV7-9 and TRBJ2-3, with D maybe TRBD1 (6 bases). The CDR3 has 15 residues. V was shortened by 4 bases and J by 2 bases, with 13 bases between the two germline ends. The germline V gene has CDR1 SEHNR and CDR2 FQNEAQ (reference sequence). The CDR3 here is CASSSPQGPTDTQYF. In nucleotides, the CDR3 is TGTGCCAGCAGCTCACCCCAGGGGCCCACAGATACGCAGTATTTT.

This chain's CDR3 is CASSVAPGGEPQHF. The CDR3 bases are TGTGCCAGCAGTGTAGCCCCGGGGGGTGAGCCCCAGCATTTT. V is TRBV2 and J is TRBJ1-5; a possible D gene is TRBD1 (5 bases). V was clipped by 4 bases and J by 8 bases, with 15 bases between them. The germline CDR1 and CDR2 sequences are SNHLY and FYNNEI. The CDR3 is made up of 14 amino acids.